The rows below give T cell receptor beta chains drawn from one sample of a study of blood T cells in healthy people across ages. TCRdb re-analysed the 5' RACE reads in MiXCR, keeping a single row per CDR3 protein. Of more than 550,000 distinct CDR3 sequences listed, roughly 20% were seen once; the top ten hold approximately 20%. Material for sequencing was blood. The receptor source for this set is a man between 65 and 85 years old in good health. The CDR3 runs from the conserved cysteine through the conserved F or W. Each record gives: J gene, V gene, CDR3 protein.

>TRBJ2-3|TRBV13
CASSLRVHYPFTDTQYF
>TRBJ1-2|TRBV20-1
CSAVAGALTNYGYTF
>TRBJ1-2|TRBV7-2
CASSLAGTYYGYTF
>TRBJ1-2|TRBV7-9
CASSPEFAANYGYTF
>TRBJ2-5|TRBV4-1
CASSQGLAGGGPEAFF
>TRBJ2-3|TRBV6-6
CASSYSPGLAADTQYF
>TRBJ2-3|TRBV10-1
CASSGGSAADTQYF
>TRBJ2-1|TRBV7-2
CASSLGQGPLYEQFF
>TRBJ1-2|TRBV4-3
CASSQGSFYGYTF
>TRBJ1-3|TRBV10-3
CAISTPPNGNTIYF
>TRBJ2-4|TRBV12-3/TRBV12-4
CASSFRGGLRAKNIQYF
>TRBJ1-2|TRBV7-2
CASSSPSFRANYGYTF
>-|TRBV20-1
CSARTGQGDYEQYF
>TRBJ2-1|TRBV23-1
CASSQSLGSETLTYNEQFF
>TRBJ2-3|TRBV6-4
CASSDSTSASTDTQYF
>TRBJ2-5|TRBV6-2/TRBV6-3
CASRTGLAGQETQYF
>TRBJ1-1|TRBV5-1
CASSLVSAMNTEAFF
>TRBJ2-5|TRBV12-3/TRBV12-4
CASRPSGGTETQYF